Listed below are T cell receptor beta chains from one sample, sequenced in a study of CD8+CD57+ T cells in acquired aplastic anemia. Via MiXCR, TCRdb re-called the reads, giving one row per CDR3 protein. Among 210,000 or so distinct CDR3 sequences, around 49% were seen once, and the ten largest hold 15% to 20%. The material sequenced was sorted CD4+, CD8+, or CD8+CD57+ T cells (not recorded which) from PBMCs. These receptor sequences come from a human donor with aplastic anemia. The CDR3 runs from the conserved cysteine through the conserved F or W. A D gene is named only where the DNA matches it firmly. Clone size, where shown, is once, few, many, or a class for clones that have expanded.

D	V	J	size	CDR3	DNA
.	TRBV10-3	TRBJ1-2	many	CAITYNLNYGYTF	TGTGCCATCACCTACAACCTTAACTATGGCTACACCTTC
.	TRBV7-9	TRBJ2-7	many	CASSLVTSYATAYEQYF	TGTGCCAGCAGCTTAGTGACCAGCTATGCAACCGCCTACGAGCAGTACTTC
.	TRBV19	TRBJ1-2	many	CASSRGESVYGYTF	TGTGCCAGTAGTCGGGGGGAATCTGTCTATGGCTACACCTTC
TRBD1	TRBV7-9	TRBJ2-7	few	CASSPRDRRATYEQYF	TGTGCCAGCAGCCCCCGGGACAGGAGGGCCACCTACGAGCAGTACTTC
.	TRBV24-1	TRBJ1-5	.	CATHGRPHQPQHF	TGTGCCACCCATGGCCGTCCGCATCAGCCCCAGCATTTT
.	TRBV12-3/TRBV12-4	TRBJ1-5	.	CASSFGSNQPQHF	TGTGCCAGCAGTTTTGGTAGCAATCAGCCCCAGCATTTT
.	TRBV12-3/TRBV12-4	TRBJ2-1	.	CASSPTPTGRNEQFF	TGTGCCAGCAGTCCTACACCGACAGGACGCAATGAGCAGTTCTTC
.	TRBV4-1	TRBJ1-2	many	CASSQAVTAYGYTF	TGCGCCAGCAGCCAAGCTGTGACAGCCTATGGCTACACCTTC
TRBD1	TRBV24-1	TRBJ2-3	.	CATSDLVQGADTQYF	TGTGCCACCAGTGATTTGGTACAGGGGGCAGATACGCAGTATTTT
.	TRBV2	TRBJ1-2	.	CASRGTYNDVNYGYTF	TGTGCCAGCAGGGGGACCTACAATGACGTAAACTATGGCTACACCTTC
TRBD2	TRBV3-1	TRBJ2-7	many	CASSQDGLRLAGYEQYF	TGTGCCAGCAGCCAAGATGGGCTGAGACTAGCGGGCTACGAGCAGTACTTC
TRBD1	TRBV19	TRBJ2-7	.	CASSIEGTGATGEQYF	TGTGCCAGTAGTATTGAGGGGACAGGGGCTACCGGCGAGCAGTACTTC
.	TRBV24-1	TRBJ2-7	once	CAIRGASDFDEQYF	TGTGCCATCAGGGGGGCCTCAGACTTCGACGAGCAGTACTTC
TRBD2	TRBV20-1	TRBJ2-7	many	CSAGTSGGSREQYF	TGCAGTGCAGGGACTAGCGGGGGGTCCAGGGAGCAGTACTTC
.	TRBV19	TRBJ1-6	.	CASSRTQAPNSPLHF	TGTGCCAGTTCTCGGACACAAGCTCCCAATTCACCCCTCCACTTT